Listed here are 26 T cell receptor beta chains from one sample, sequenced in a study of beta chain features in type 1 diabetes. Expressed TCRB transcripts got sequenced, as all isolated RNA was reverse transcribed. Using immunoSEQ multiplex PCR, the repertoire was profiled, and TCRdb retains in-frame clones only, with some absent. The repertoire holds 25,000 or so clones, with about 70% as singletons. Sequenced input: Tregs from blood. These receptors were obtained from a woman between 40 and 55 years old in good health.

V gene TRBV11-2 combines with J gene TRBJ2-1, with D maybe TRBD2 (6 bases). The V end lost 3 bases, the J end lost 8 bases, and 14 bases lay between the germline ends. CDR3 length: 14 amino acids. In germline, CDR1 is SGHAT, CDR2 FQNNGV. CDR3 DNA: TGTGCCAGCAGCTTGGTGGGGGGTCGGTATGAGCAGTTCTTC. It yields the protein CASSLVGGRYEQFF.

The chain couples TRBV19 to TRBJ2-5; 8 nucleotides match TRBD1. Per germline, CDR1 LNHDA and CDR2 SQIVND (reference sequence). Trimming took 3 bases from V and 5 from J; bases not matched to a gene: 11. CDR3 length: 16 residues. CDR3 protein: CASSIGQGYGTETQYF. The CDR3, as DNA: TGTGCCAGTAGTATCGGACAGGGATATGGTACGGAGACCCAGTACTTC.

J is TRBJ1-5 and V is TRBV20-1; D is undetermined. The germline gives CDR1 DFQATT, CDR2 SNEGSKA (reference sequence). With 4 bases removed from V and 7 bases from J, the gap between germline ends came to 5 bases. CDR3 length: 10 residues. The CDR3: CSAKQQPQHF. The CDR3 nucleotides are TGCAGTGCTAAGCAACAGCCCCAGCATTTT.

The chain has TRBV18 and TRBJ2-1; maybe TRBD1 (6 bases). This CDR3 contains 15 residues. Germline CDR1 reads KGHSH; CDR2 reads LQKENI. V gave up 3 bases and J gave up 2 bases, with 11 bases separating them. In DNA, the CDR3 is TGTGCCAGCTCACCCTCCAGGGGTGCCTACAATGAGCAGTTCTTC. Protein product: CASSPSRGAYNEQFF.

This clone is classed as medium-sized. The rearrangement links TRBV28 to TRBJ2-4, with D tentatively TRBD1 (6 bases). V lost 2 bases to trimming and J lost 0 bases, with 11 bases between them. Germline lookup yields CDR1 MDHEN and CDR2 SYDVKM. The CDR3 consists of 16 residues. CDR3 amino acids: CASSLKTGQAKNIQYF. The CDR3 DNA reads TGTGCCAGCAGTTTAAAGACAGGCCAAGCCAAAAACATTCAGTACTTC. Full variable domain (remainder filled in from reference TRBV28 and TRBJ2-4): DVKVTQSSRYLVKRTGEKVFLECVQDMDHENMFWYRQDPGLGLRLIYFSYDVKMKEKGDIPEGYSVSREKKERFSLILESASTNQTSMYLCASSLKTGQAKNIQYFGAGTRLSVL.

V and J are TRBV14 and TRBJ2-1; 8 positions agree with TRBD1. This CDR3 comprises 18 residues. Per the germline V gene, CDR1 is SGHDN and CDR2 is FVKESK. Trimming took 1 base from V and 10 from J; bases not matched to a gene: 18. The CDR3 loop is CASSQGLQGAWVTGEQFF. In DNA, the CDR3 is TGTGCCAGCAGCCAAGGCTTGCAGGGGGCGTGGGTCACGGGGGAGCAGTTCTTC.

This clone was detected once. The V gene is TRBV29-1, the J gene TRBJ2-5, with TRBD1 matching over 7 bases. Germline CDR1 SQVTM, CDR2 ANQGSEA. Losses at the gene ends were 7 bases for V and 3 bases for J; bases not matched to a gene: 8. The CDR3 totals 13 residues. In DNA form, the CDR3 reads TGCAGCGGCGGGCCGGGACAGAAAGAGACCCAGTACTTC. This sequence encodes CSGGPGQKETQYF.

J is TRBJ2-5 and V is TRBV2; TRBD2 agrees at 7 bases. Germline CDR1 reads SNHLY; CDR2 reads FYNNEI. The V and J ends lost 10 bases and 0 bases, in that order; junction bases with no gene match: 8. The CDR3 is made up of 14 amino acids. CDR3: CATEWGGNQETQYF. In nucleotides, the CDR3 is TGTGCCACCGAATGGGGGGGGAACCAAGAGACCCAGTACTTC.

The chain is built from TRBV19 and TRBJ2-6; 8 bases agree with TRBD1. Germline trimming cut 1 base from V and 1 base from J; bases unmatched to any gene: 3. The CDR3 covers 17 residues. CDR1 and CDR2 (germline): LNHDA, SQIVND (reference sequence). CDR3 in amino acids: CASSIGTGLSGANVLTF. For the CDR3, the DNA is TGTGCCAGTAGTATAGGGACAGGGCTTTCTGGGGCCAACGTCCTGACTTTC.

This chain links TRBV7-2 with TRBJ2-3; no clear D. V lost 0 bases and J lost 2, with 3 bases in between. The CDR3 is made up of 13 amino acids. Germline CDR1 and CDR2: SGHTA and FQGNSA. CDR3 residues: CASSLAHTDTQYF. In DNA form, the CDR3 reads TGTGCCAGCAGCTTAGCTCACACAGATACGCAGTATTTT.

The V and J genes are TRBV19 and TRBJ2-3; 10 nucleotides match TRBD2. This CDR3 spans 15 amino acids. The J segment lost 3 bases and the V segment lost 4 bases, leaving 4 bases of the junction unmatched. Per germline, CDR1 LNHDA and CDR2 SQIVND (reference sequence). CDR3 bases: TGTGCCAGTAGTACGCCGGGACTAGCGACAGATACGCAGTATTTT. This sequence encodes CASSTPGLATDTQYF.

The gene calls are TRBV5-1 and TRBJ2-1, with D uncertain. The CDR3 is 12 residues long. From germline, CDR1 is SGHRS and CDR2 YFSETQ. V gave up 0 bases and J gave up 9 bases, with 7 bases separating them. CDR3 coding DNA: TGCGCCAGCAGCTTGGTCTCGGGTGAGCAGTTCTTC. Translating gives CASSLVSGEQFF.

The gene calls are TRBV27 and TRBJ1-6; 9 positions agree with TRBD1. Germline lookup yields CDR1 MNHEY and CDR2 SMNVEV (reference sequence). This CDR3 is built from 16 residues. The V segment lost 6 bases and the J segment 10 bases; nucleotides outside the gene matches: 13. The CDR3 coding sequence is TGTGCCAGCAGCGCTCTCCCGGACAGGGGTATCTCACCCCTCCACTTT. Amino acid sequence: CASSALPDRGISPLHF.

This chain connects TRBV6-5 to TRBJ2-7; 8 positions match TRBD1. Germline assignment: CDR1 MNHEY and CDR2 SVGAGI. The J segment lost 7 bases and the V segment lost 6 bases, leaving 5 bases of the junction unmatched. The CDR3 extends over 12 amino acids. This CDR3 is CASRHTGGEQYF. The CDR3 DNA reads TGTGCCAGCAGACACACAGGGGGGGAGCAGTACTTC.

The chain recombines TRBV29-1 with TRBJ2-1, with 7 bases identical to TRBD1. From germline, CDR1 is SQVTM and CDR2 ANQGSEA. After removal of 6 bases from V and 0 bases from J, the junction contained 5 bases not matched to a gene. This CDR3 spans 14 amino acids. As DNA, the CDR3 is TGCAGCGTCGACAGGGCTTCCTCCTACAATGAGCAGTTCTTC. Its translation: CSVDRASSYNEQFF.

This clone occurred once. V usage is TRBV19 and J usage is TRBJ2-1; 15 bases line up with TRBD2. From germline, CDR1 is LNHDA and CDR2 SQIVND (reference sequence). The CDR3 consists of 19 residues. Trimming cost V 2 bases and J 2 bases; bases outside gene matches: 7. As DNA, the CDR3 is TGTGCCAGTAGTATACACGGGACTAGCGGGGGGCTGACCTACAATGAGCAGTTCTTC. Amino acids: CASSIHGTSGGLTYNEQFF.

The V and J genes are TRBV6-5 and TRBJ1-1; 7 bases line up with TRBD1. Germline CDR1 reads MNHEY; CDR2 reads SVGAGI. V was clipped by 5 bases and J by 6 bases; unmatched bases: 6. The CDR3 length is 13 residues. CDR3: CASSQRDSPEAFF. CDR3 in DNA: TGTGCCAGCAGTCAACGGGACAGCCCTGAAGCTTTCTTT.

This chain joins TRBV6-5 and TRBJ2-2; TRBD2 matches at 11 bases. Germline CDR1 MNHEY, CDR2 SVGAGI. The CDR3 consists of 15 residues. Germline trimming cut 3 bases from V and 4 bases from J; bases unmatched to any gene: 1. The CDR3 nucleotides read TGTGCCAGCAGTTATAGCGGGGGGGGCACCGGGGAGCTGTTTTTT. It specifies CASSYSGGGTGELFF.

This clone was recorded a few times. Here the CDR3 reads CAIRDGTAGNTIYF. For the CDR3, the DNA is TGTGCCATCAGAGACGGGACAGCTGGAAACACCATATATTTT. The chain uses TRBV10-3 and TRBJ1-3; 7 nucleotides line up with TRBD1. Trimming at V came to 6 bases and at J to 2 bases, leaving 4 bases not matched to a gene. The CDR3 totals 14 residues. CDR1 ENHRY and CDR2 SYGVKD come from the germline V gene.

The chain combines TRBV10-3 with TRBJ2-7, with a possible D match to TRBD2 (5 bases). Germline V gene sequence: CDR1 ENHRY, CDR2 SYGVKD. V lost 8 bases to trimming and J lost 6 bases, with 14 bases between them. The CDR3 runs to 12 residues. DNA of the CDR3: TGTGCCATCCGGCAGACCCGGGGCGAGCAGTACTTC. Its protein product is CAIRQTRGEQYF.

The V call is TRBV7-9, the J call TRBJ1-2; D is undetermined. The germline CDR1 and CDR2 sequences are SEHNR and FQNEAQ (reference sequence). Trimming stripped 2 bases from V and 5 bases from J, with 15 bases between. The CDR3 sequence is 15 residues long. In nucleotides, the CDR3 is TGTGCCAGCAGCTTAAGTCGGGATCGGCTTTATGGCTACACCTTC. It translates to CASSLSRDRLYGYTF.

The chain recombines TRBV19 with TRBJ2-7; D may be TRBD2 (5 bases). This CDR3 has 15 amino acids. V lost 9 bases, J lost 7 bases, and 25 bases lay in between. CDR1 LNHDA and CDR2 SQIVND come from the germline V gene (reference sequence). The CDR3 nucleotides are TGTGCCAGACGAAAACCGGGCCAACGACTACGGGAGCAGTACTTC. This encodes CARRKPGQRLREQYF.

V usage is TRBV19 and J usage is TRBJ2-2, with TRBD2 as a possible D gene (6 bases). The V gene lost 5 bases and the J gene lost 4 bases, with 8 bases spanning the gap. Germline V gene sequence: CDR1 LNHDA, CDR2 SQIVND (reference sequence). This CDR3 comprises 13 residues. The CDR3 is CASSRRATGELFF. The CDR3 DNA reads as TGTGCCAGTAGTCGGAGGGCCACCGGGGAGCTGTTTTTT.

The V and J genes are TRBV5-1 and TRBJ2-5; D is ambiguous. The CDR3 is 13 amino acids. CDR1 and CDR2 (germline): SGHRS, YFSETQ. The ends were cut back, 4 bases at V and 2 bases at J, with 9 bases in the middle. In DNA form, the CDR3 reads TGCGCCAGCAGCCAACTCACTCAAGAGACCCAGTACTTC. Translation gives CASSQLTQETQYF.

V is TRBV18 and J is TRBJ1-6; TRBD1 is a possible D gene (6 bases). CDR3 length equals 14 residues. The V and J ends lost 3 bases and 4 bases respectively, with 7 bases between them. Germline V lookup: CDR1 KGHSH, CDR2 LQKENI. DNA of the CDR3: TGTGCCAGCTCACCCAGGGGTTATAATTCACCCCTCCACTTT. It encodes CASSPRGYNSPLHF.

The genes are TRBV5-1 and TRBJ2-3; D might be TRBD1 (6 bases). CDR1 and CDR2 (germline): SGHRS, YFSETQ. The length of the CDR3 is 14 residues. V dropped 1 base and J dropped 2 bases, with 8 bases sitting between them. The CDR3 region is CASSLTGNTDTQYF. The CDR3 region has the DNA TGCGCCAGCAGCTTGACAGGGAACACAGATACGCAGTATTTT.